One and the same sample provided the 26 T cell receptor beta chains below, sequenced in a study of tumor and adjacent non-tumor tissue in lung cancer. RNA was extracted from bulk tissue without any cell sorting. A modified ARM-PCR protocol with three rounds of nested PCR amplified TCRbeta. TCRdb recomputed calls from the multiplex PCR reads with MiXCR, one row per CDR3 protein. This sample yields approximately 71,000 distinct CDR3 sequences, of which 55% to 70% are seen a single time; roughly a fifth belongs to the top ten. Sequencing input: lung tumor tissue. The receptors were sampled from a man in his fifties or sixties with non-small cell lung cancer.

This chain joins TRBV5-1 and TRBJ2-7; tentative D call: TRBD1 (7 bases). This CDR3 spans 20 amino acids. The V and J ends lost 3 bases and 0 bases respectively, with 28 bases between them. Germline V CDR1 and CDR2: SGHRS, YFSETQ. In nucleotides, the CDR3 is TGCGCCAGCAGCTACTCTTTCGACAGGGCCTCTGGGGGACTCTCCTACGAGCAGTACTTC. Translating gives CASSYSFDRASGGLSYEQYF.

This clonotype has ten or more counts. A much larger clone lies a single base off, so this may be a read error. The chain combines TRBV6-1 with TRBJ2-2; 7 positions match TRBD2. Germline V gene sequence: CDR1 MNHNS, CDR2 SASEGT. The CDR3 spans 18 residues. Trimming at V came to 7 bases and at J to 4 bases, leaving 18 bases not matched to a gene. The CDR3 sequence: CASTRMGLTGGITGELFF. The CDR3, as DNA: TGTGCCAGCACCCGCATGGGACTAACGGGAGGTATCACCGGGGAGCTGTTTTTT.

Turning to this clonotype: It may be a read error: a sequence one base away is much more abundant. This rearrangement joins TRBV12-3 or TRBV12-4 to TRBJ1-2; D remains unclear. This CDR3 is built from 9 residues. DNA for the CDR3: TGTGTCAGCTGGATAGGCTACACCTTC. Protein: CVSWIGYTF.

In this sample, this clonotype turned up many times. The J gene is TRBJ2-1, the V gene TRBV4-1; 12 bases are shared with TRBD2. The V segment lost 1 base and the J segment 9 bases; nucleotides outside the gene matches: 13. Per germline, CDR1 MGHRA and CDR2 YSYEKL. This CDR3 is built from 18 residues. The CDR3 loop is CASSQARLLAGGRGEQFF. The CDR3 DNA follows: TGCGCCAGCAGCCAAGCAAGGCTACTAGCGGGAGGCCGGGGTGAGCAGTTCTTC.

Concerning this clonotype: Sequence at one end of the junction differs from germline and may be a read error. This chain links TRBV29-1 with TRBJ1-2, with D hard to call. The CDR3 spans 13 residues. The germline V gene has CDR1 SQVTM and CDR2 ANQGSEA. In nucleotides, the CDR3 is TGCAGTGTTGACCAACCCGGGGACTATGGCTACACCTTC. Amino acid sequence: CSVDQPGDYGYTF. Together with reference TRBV29-1 and TRBJ1-2, the CDR3 gives the full variable domain: SAVISQKPSRDICQRGTSLTIQCQVDSQVTMMFWYRQQPGQSLTLIATANQGSEATYESGFVIDKFPISRPNLTFSTLTVSNMSPEDSSIYLCSVDQPGDYGYTFGSGTRLTVV.

This clonotype was seen ten or more times. This chain joins TRBV5-1 and TRBJ2-3; D could derive from TRBD1 or TRBD2 (5 bases each). The germline CDR1 and CDR2 sequences are SGHRS and YFSETQ. V was shortened by 4 bases and J by 4 bases, with 10 bases between the two germline ends. The CDR3 covers 13 residues. The chain's CDR3 is CASSPLGADTQYF. CDR3 sequence (DNA): TGCGCCAGCAGCCCCCTGGGGGCAGATACGCAGTATTTT. The full variable domain, in which reference TRBV5-1 and TRBJ2-3 provide the parts outside the CDR3, is KAGVTQTPRYLIKTRGQQVTLSCSPISGHRSVSWYQQTPGQGLQFLFEYFSETQRNKGNFPGRFSGRQFSNSRSEMNVSTLELGDSALYLCASSPLGADTQYFGPGTRLTVL.

At least ten counts were recorded for this clonotype. This sequence joins TRBV7-8 and TRBJ1-2; a weak D match, TRBD1 (5 bases). In germline, CDR1 is SGHVS, CDR2 FQNEAQ. The CDR3 loop spans 15 amino acids. The V and J ends lost 2 bases and 7 bases respectively, with 17 bases between them. In DNA form, the CDR3 reads TGTGCCAGCAGCTTACGGGAGGGGAGAGGCTCTGGCTACACCTTC. This translates into CASSLREGRGSGYTF. The variable domain in full, completed from reference TRBV7-8 and TRBJ1-2, reads GAGVSQSPRYKVAKRGQDVALRCDPISGHVSLFWYQQALGQGPEFLTYFQNEAQLDKSGLPSDRFFAERPEGSVSTLKIQRTQQEDSAVYLCASSLREGRGSGYTFGSGTRLTVV.

In regard to this clonotype: A read error may be the cause here, since a much bigger clone is one base away. The chain links TRBV20-1 to TRBJ1-6; D possibly corresponds to TRBD1 (5 bases). The CDR3 spans 15 residues. V was clipped by 5 bases and J by 9 bases, with 20 bases between them. Per the germline V gene, CDR1 is DFQATT and CDR2 is SNEGSKA (reference sequence). The CDR3: CSADGSGGGASPLHF. CDR3 coding DNA: TGCAGTGCTGACGGGTCAGGCGGAGGGGCTTCACCCCTCCACTTT.

This clonotype was counted once. This chain uses TRBV5-1 with TRBJ2-1, with D possibly matching TRBD1 (6 bases). The CDR3 contains 14 residues. Trimming pared 6 bases from V and 6 bases from J, leaving 16 bases between. Germline V CDR1 and CDR2: SGHRS, YFSETQ. This CDR3 is CASIDASRGNEQFF. CDR3 coding DNA: TGCGCCAGCATTGACGCTAGCAGGGGCAATGAGCAGTTCTTC.

This clonotype came up a few times. The chain carries TRBV5-1 and TRBJ2-2; TRBD1 or TRBD2 may be the D gene (5 bases each). The CDR3 covers 16 residues. V was trimmed by 3 bases and J by 6 bases, leaving 18 bases between them. Germline V gene sequence: CDR1 SGHRS, CDR2 YFSETQ. The CDR3 DNA follows: TGCGCCAGCAGCTGGACCCCGGGACGATCCGCCGGGGAGCTGTTTTTT. Residues: CASSWTPGRSAGELFF.

Comment on this clonotype: One junction end disagrees with the germline gene, perhaps due to a read error. This chain connects TRBV5-6 to TRBJ2-7, with D hard to call. The length of the CDR3 is 15 residues. From germline, CDR1 is SGHDT and CDR2 YYEEEE. This chain's CDR3 is CASSLGRMHSYEQYF. The CDR3 DNA follows: TGTGCCAGCAGCTTGGGCAGGATGCACTCCTACGAGCAATACTTC.

Many counts were recorded for this clonotype. V usage is TRBV12-3 or TRBV12-4 and J usage is TRBJ1-1; no clear D gene. The CDR3 runs to 13 residues. Trimming removed 3 bases from V and 1 base from J, with 6 bases in between. CDR3 amino acids: CASSFDGNTEAFF. The CDR3 nucleotides read TGTGCCAGCAGTTTTGACGGGAACACTGAAGCTTTCTTT.

As for this clonotype: One base away lies a much larger clone, so this may be a sequencing read error. This chain joins TRBV28 and TRBJ2-3, with a tentative D call TRBD2 (5 bases). The germline gives CDR1 MDHEN, CDR2 SYDVKM. The CDR3 loop spans 13 amino acids. The CDR3 bases are TGTGCCAGCAGTTTACTAGCCACAGATACGCTGTATTTT. Its translation is CASSLLATDTLYF.

Concerning this clonotype itself: One end of the junction does not line up with germline, which may come from a read error. The rearrangement uses TRBV11-3 and TRBJ2-3, with 10 bases that match TRBD2. CDR3 length equals 17 residues. Germline V gives CDR1 SGHNT, CDR2 YENEEA. CDR3 loop: CANSHGTSEGIADTQYF. The CDR3, as DNA: TGTGCCAACAGCCACGGGACTAGCGAGGGTATCGCAGATACGCAGTATTTT.

Details on this clonotype: This sequence may be a read error, since a much larger clone differs from it by one base. The gene calls are TRBV5-1 and TRBJ1-4; 7 positions agree with TRBD1. V lost 4 bases to trimming and J lost 4 bases; unmatched junction nucleotides: 13. CDR1 is SGHRS, CDR2 YFSETQ, per germline. The CDR3 is 17 residues long. The CDR3 nucleotides are TGCGCCAGCAGCCACCGGACAGGAGTTTCAGTTAATGAAAAACTGTTTTTT. Residues: CASSHRTGVSVNEKLFF. Looking up the rest from reference TRBV5-1 and TRBJ1-4 gives the full variable domain: KAGVTQTPRYLIKTRGQQVTLSCSPISGHRSVSWYQQTPGQGLQFLFEYFSETQRNKGNFPGRFSGRQFSNSRSEMNVSTLELGDSALYLCASSHRTGVSVNEKLFFGSGTQLSVL.

This clonotype is a singleton in its sample. Lacking the conserved final phenylalanine or tryptophan, this CDR3 likely reflects a read error. The chain uses TRBV29-1 and TRBJ2-7; the D is unclear. V lost 1 base, J lost 7 bases, and 11 bases lay in between. Germline CDR1 and CDR2: SQVTM and ANQGSEA. CDR3 length: 12 residues. The CDR3 protein is CSVEGEADEQYL. CDR3 DNA sequence: TGCAGCGTTGAAGGAGAGGCTGATGAGCAGTACTTA.

Remarks on this clonotype: One end of the junction is discordant with germline, which a read error may explain. V gene TRBV29-1 combines with J gene TRBJ2-1; perhaps TRBD2 as D (6 bases). Germline V lookup: CDR1 SQVTM, CDR2 ANQGSEA. The CDR3 runs 14 residues. CDR3 residues: CSVEDIGRGDEQFF. In nucleotides, the CDR3 is TGCAGTGTTGAAGATATCGGCCGCGGGGATGAGCAGTTCTTC.

This clonotype appeared a few times. One end of the junction is discordant with germline, which a read error may explain. The chain recombines TRBV11-2 with TRBJ2-7; D remains unclear. Looked up from germline, CDR1 is SGHAT and CDR2 is FQNNGV. The CDR3 sequence is 13 residues long. The CDR3 protein is CAGSLWGYYEQYF. The CDR3 region has the DNA TGTGCCGGCAGCTTATGGGGTTACTACGAGCAGTACTTC.

With respect to this clonotype: A read error is possible here, since a much larger clone lies one base away. No conserved phenylalanine or tryptophan is present at the end of the CDR3, so a read error is the likely explanation. The chain joins TRBV28 to TRBJ2-7; the D is unclear. Deletions cut 5 bases from V and 5 bases from J, with 10 bases between. The germline V gene has CDR1 MDHEN and CDR2 SYDVKM. This CDR3 region has 12 residues. CDR3 DNA sequence: TGTGCCAGCAGTACCGTAGGGAACGAGCAGTACTTA. This encodes CASSTVGNEQYL.

As concerns this clonotype: Since a much larger clone is just one base distant, this may be a read error. The chain couples TRBV7-9 to TRBJ2-5, with D tentatively TRBD2 (5 bases). The germline gives CDR1 SEHNR, CDR2 FQNEAQ (reference sequence). The CDR3 spans 13 residues. CDR3 residues: CASNLAFQETQYF. For the CDR3, the DNA is TGTGCCAGCAACTTAGCGTTCCAAGAGACCCAGTACTTC.

In regard to this clonotype: It may be a read error: a sequence one base away is much more abundant. The J gene is TRBJ2-7, the V gene TRBV28, with 10 bases lining up with TRBD2. Germline lookup yields CDR1 MDHEN and CDR2 SYDVKM. The CDR3 has 14 amino acids. DNA of the CDR3: TGTGCCGGCAGTTTGAGGGCTAGCGGGAGCGAGCAGTACTTC. Its protein is CAGSLRASGSEQYF.

As concerns this clonotype: At one of its ends the junction is not consistent with the germline gene, which may arise from a read error. The chain uses TRBV7-9 and TRBJ2-3, with 8 bases aligning to TRBD1. CDR3 size: 17 residues. The germline V gene encodes CDR1 SEHNR and CDR2 FQNEAQ (reference sequence). CDR3 region: CASSLEEWGLGTGTQYF. DNA for the CDR3: TGTGCCAGCAGCTTAGAGGAGTGGGGCCTTGGGACAGGTACGCAGTATTTT.

This clonotype was counted a few times. The rearrangement joins TRBV5-1 to TRBJ2-1, with TRBD2 matching 8 bases. Germline V gene data show CDR1 as SGHRS and CDR2 as YFSETQ. CDR3 length: 14 amino acids. Trimming took 7 bases from V and 7 from J; bases not matched to a gene: 10. CDR3 residues: CASRIAGPGNEQFF. The DNA of the CDR3 is TGCGCCAGCCGTATAGCGGGACCTGGGAATGAGCAGTTCTTC. Filled out from reference TRBV5-1 and TRBJ2-1, the complete variable domain reads KAGVTQTPRYLIKTRGQQVTLSCSPISGHRSVSWYQQTPGQGLQFLFEYFSETQRNKGNFPGRFSGRQFSNSRSEMNVSTLELGDSALYLCASRIAGPGNEQFFGPGTRLTVL.

With respect to this clonotype: The junction differs from germline at one of its ends, possibly a read error. The chain links TRBV13 to TRBJ2-3; D is unresolved. This CDR3 is built from 13 residues. CDR1 PRHDT and CDR2 FYEKMQ come from the germline V gene (reference sequence). The CDR3 reads CSSSHLHTDTQYF. CDR3 nucleotide sequence: TGTTCCAGCAGCCACCTCCACACAGATACGCAGTATTTT.

This clonotype occurred a few times. The chain has TRBV28 and TRBJ2-7; 7 nucleotides line up with TRBD1. This CDR3 region has 11 residues. The germline V gene encodes CDR1 MDHEN and CDR2 SYDVKM. Trimming cost V 6 bases and J 7 bases; bases outside gene matches: 3. The CDR3 nucleotides are TGTGCCAGCAGGACAGGGCAGGAGCAGTACTTC. Its protein is CASRTGQEQYF.

As regards this clonotype: As the CDR3 is not closed by the conserved phenylalanine or tryptophan, this likely results from a read error. The rearrangement uses TRBV12-3 or TRBV12-4 and TRBJ1-2; perhaps TRBD1 as D (5 bases). Deletions cut 5 bases from V and 0 bases from J, with 13 bases between. This CDR3 spans 15 amino acids. CDR3 sequence reads: CASSRVGLTNYGYTL. The CDR3 nucleotides read TGTGCCAGCAGTCGGGTGGGGCTAACTAACTATGGCTACACCTTA.